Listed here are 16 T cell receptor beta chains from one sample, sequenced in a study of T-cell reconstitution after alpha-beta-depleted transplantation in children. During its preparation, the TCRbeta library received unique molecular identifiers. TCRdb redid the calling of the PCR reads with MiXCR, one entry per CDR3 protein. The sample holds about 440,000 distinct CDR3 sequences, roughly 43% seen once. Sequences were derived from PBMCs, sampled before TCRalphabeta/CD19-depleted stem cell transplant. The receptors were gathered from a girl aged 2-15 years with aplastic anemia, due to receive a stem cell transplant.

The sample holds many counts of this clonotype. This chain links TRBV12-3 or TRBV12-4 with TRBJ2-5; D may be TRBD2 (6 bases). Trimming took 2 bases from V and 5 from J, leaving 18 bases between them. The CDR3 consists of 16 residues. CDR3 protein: CASSLLMGRDFETQYF. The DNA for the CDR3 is TGTGCCAGCAGTTTACTGATGGGCAGGGACTTTGAGACCCAGTACTTC.

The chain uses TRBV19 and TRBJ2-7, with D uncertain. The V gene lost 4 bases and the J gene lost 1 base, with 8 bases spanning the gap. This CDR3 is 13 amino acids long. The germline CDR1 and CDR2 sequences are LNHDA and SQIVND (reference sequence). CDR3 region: CASSSQVSYEQYF. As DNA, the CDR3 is TGTGCCAGTAGTAGTCAGGTTTCCTACGAGCAGTACTTC.

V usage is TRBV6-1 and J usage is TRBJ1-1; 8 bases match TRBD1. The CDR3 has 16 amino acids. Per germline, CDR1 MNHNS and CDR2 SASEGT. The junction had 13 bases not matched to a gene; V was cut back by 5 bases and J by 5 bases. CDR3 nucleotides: TGTGCCAGCAGTCCGCCGATAACAGGGGGTGGAACTGAAGCTTTCTTT. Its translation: CASSPPITGGGTEAFF.

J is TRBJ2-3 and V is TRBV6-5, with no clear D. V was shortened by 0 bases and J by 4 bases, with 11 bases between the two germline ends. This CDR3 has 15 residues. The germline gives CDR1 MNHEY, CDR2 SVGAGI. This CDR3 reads CASSYSRPLADTQYF. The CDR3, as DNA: TGTGCCAGCAGTTACTCGCGGCCCCTCGCAGATACGCAGTATTTT.

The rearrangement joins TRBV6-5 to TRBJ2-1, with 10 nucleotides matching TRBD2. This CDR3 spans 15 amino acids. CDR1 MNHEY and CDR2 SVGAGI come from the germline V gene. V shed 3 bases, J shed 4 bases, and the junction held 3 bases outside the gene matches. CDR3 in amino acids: CASSYGLAEYNEQFF. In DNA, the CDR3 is TGTGCCAGCAGTTATGGACTAGCGGAATACAATGAGCAGTTCTTC.

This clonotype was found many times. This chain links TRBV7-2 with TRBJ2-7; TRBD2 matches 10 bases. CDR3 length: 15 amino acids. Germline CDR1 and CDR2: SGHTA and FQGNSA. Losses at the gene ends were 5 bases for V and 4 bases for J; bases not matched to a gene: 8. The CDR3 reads CASSAGTSEFYEQYF. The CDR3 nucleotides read TGTGCCAGCAGCGCCGGGACTAGCGAATTTTACGAGCAGTACTTC.

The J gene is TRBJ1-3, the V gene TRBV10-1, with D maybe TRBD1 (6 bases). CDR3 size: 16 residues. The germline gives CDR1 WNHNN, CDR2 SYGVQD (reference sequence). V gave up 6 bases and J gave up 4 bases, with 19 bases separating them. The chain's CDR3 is CASSRTVRPLGNTIYF. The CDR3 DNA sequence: TGCGCCAGCAGCAGGACAGTCCGCCCCCTCGGAAACACCATATATTTT.

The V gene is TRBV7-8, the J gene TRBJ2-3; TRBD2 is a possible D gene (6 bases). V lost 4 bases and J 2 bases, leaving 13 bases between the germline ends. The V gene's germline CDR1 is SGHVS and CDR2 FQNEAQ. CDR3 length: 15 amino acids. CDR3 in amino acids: CASSSRAGSTDTQYF. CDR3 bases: TGTGCCAGCAGCTCCCGAGCGGGTTCCACAGATACGCAGTATTTT.

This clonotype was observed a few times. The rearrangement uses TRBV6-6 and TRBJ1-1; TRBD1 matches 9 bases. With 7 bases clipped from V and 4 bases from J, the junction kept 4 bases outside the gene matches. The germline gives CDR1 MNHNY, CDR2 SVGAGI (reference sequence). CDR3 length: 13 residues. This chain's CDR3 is CASKGDRVTEAFF. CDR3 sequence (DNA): TGTGCCAGCAAGGGGGACAGGGTCACTGAAGCTTTCTTT.

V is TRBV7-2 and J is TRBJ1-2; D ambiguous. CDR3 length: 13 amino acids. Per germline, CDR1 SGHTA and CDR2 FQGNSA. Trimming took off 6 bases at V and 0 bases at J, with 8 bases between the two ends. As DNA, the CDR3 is TGTGCCAGCAGACTGGACTCTAACTATGGCTACACCTTC. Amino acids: CASRLDSNYGYTF.

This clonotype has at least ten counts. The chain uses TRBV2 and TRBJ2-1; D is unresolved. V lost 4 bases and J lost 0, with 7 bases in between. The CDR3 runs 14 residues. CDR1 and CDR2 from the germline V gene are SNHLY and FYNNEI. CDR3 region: CASSALSSYNEQFF. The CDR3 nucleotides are TGTGCCAGCAGTGCTTTGAGCTCCTACAATGAGCAGTTCTTC. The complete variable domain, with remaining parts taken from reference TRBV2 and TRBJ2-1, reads EPEVTQTPSHQVTQMGQEVILRCVPISNHLYFYWYRQILGQKVEFLVSFYNNEISEKSEIFDDQFSVERPDGSNFTLKIRSTKLEDSAMYFCASSALSSYNEQFFGPGTRLTVL.

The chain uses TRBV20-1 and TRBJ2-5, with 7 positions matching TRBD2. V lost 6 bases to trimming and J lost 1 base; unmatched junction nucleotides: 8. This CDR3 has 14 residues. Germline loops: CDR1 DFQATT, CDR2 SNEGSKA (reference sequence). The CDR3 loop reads CSASGIGAQETQYF. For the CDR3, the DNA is TGCAGTGCCAGCGGGATAGGAGCCCAAGAGACCCAGTACTTC.

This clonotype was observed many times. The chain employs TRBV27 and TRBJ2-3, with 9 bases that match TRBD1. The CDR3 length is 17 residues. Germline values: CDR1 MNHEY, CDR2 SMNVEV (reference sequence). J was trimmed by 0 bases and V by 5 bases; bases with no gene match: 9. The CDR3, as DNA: TGTGCCAGCAGTCCCCTCTGGACAGGGGAAAGCACAGATACGCAGTATTTT. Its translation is CASSPLWTGESTDTQYF.

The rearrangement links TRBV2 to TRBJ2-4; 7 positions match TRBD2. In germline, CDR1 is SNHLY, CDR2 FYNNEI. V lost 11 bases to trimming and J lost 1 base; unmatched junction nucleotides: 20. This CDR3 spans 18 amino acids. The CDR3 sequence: CALCLSLEAGVAKNIQYF. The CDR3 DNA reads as TGTGCCCTCTGTTTATCTCTAGAGGCGGGGGTGGCCAAAAACATTCAGTACTTC.

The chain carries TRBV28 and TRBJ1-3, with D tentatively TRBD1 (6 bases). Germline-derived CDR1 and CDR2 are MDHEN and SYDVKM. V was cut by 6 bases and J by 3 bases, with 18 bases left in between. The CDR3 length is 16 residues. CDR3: CASSRPLGAFGNTIYF. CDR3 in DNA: TGTGCCAGCAGCCGTCCGTTGGGGGCGTTTGGAAACACCATATATTTT.

The CDR3 here is CASSQGLVNQPQHF. CDR3 bases: TGTGCCAGCAGCCAAGGTCTCGTCAATCAGCCCCAGCATTTT. The rearrangement links TRBV3-1 to TRBJ1-5; D gene uncertain. This CDR3 contains 14 residues. The germline CDR1 and CDR2 sequences are LGHDT and YNNKEL (reference sequence). Trimming cost V 1 base and J 3 bases, with 7 bases left between them.